A selection of T cell receptor beta chains follows, all from one sample in a study of blood T cell repertoires in COVID-19. The repertoire was sequenced with immunoSEQ multiplex PCR; TCRdb's copy has only in-frame clones and lacks some. The table includes about 240,000 clones, approximately 85% detected once. The source material was peripheral blood. Receptors were obtained from a woman aged 55 to 70 with active or convalescent COVID-19. CDR3s include the opening cysteine and the closing phenylalanine or tryptophan. The D gene is left open where the match is weak. Size values are once, few and many counts, or a class for expanded clones, and some rows have none.

v_gene	j_gene	d_gene	abundance	len	CDR3nt	CDR3aa
TRBV5-1	TRBJ1-1	TRBD1	.	16	TGCGCCAGCAGCTCCGGACAGGGGGCGTTGGACACTGAAGCTTTCTTT	CASSSGQGALDTEAFF
TRBV7-2	TRBJ2-7	.	once	15	TGTGCCAGCAGCTTACTTGGACTTCCGTCCTACGAGCAGTACTTC	CASSLLGLPSYEQYF
TRBV6-1	TRBJ1-1	TRBD1	.	16	TGTGCCAGCAGTGAGATCCACGGACAGGGAGCACCTGAAGCTTTCTTT	CASSEIHGQGAPEAFF
TRBV4-1	TRBJ1-2	.	.	16	TGCGCCAGCAGCCAAGGCCCTGGGGAGGGTCAAAGTGGCTACACCTTC	CASSQGPGEGQSGYTF
TRBV12-3/TRBV12-4	TRBJ1-5	.	.	12	TGTGCCAGCGGACTGAACAATCAGCCCCAGCATTTT	CASGLNNQPQHF
TRBV6-5	TRBJ1-2	TRBD1	.	14	TGTGCCAGCAGTTACCGACAGGGATCCTATGGCTACACCTTC	CASSYRQGSYGYTF
TRBV5-1	TRBJ2-7	.	once	15	TGCGCCAGCAGCTTGGGGGCATACAGGGACTACGAGCAGTACTTC	CASSLGAYRDYEQYF
TRBV7-3	TRBJ2-7	TRBD1	.	15	TGTGCCAGCAGCTTAGTGGGGACAGGGCATAACGAGCAGTACTTC	CASSLVGTGHNEQYF
TRBV4-3	TRBJ2-5	TRBD1	.	15	TGCGCCAGCAGCCGAACTGGGACAGGGCGAGAGACCCAGTACTTC	CASSRTGTGRETQYF
TRBV7-2	TRBJ1-6	.	.	14	TGTGCCAGCAGCCCCTGGGGGGATAATTCACCCCTCCACTTT	CASSPWGDNSPLHF
TRBV19	TRBJ1-1	.	once	14	TGTGCCACTCGAGGGACATGGGGGAACACTGAAGCTTTCTTT	CATRGTWGNTEAFF
TRBV7-9	TRBJ1-1	.	.	17	TGTGCCAGCAGCTCTTCCCGAAACCCCCAGGGAGGGGCTGAAGCTTTCTTT	CASSSSRNPQGGAEAFF
TRBV30	TRBJ1-2	.	.	14	TGTGCCTGGAGGCCCATCGACAGCTACTATGGCTACACCTTC	CAWRPIDSYYGYTF
TRBV19	TRBJ1-1	.	.	12	TGTGCCAGTAGTCTCTACGGCACTGAAGCTTTCTTT	CASSLYGTEAFF
TRBV7-9	TRBJ2-3	TRBD2	many	17	TGTGCCAGCAACCCCACTGGGACTAGCGGGGGGGTTGATACGCAGTATTTT	CASNPTGTSGGVDTQYF
TRBV19	TRBJ1-3	.	.	13	TGTGCCAGTAGTCTACGGGTACGGAACACCATATATTTT	CASSLRVRNTIYF
TRBV6-2/TRBV6-3	TRBJ1-5	.	.	14	TGTGCCAGCAGTTCTCCCGGCCAGGGACAGCCCCAGCATTTT	CASSSPGQGQPQHF
TRBV20-1	TRBJ2-1	TRBD1	few	13	TGCAGTGCTAGTATGGCAGGGGGCAATGAGCAGTTCTTC	CSASMAGGNEQFF
TRBV5-1	TRBJ2-5	TRBD2	.	17	TGCGCCAGCAGCTTGGCCGGAACTAGCGGGGGCGGGGAGACCCAGTACTTC	CASSLAGTSGGGETQYF
TRBV7-9	TRBJ1-2	.	.	13	TGTGCCAGCAGCTTTACAGGGCACTATGGCTACACCTTC	CASSFTGHYGYTF
TRBV5-8	TRBJ2-7	TRBD1	.	16	TGTGCCAGCAGTCTTGCTCCCGGGACAGGGGTCTACGAGCAGTACTTC	CASSLAPGTGVYEQYF
TRBV27	TRBJ2-7	.	.	15	TGTGCCAGCAGCCTCCTTGCTGTCACGGGTCGCGAGCAGTACTTC	CASSLLAVTGREQYF
TRBV7-9	TRBJ2-5	.	.	13	TGTGCCAGCAGCACGACGGAGCAAGAGACCCAGTACTTC	CASSTTEQETQYF
TRBV6-5	TRBJ2-7	TRBD2	.	15	TGTGCCAGCAGTTATGGGCTAGCGGGTACCTACGAGCAGTACTTC	CASSYGLAGTYEQYF
TRBV3-1/TRBV3-2	TRBJ2-3	TRBD2	.	14	TGTGCCAGCAGCTATAGCGGGGGCACAGATACGCAGTATTTT	CASSYSGGTDTQYF
TRBV30	TRBJ2-3	TRBD2	.	17	TGTGCCTGGCAGGGACTAGCGGGGGGATGGGTCACAGATACGCAGTATTTT	CAWQGLAGGWVTDTQYF
TRBV27	TRBJ1-5	TRBD1	.	15	TGTGCCAGCAGCCTTACTACAGGGGCTCGTCAGCCCCAGCATTTT	CASSLTTGARQPQHF
TRBV27	TRBJ1-5	TRBD1	once	16	TGTGCCAGCAGTCAAGGGACAGGTCTTAGCAATCAGCCCCAGCATTTT	CASSQGTGLSNQPQHF
TRBV19	TRBJ2-1	.	.	12	TGTGCCAGTAATGCAGGGATCGACGAGCAGTTCTTC	CASNAGIDEQFF